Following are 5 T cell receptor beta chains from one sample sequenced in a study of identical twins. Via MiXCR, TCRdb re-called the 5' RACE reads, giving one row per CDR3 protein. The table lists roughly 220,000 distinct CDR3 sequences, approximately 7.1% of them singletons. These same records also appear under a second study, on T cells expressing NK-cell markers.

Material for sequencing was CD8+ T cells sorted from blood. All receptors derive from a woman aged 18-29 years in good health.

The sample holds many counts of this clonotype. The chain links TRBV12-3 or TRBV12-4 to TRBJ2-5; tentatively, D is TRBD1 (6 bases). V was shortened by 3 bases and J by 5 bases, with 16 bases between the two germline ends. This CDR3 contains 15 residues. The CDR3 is CASSFLPGVEETQYF. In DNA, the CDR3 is TGTGCCAGCAGTTTCCTCCCAGGGGTCGAGGAGACCCAGTACTTC.

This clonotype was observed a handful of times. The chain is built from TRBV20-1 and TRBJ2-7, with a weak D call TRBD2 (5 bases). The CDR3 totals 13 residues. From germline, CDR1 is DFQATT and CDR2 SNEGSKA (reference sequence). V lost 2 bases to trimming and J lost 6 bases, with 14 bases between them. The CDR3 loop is CSARPRAGSEQYF. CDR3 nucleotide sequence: TGCAGTGCTAGACCGCGGGCCGGGTCCGAGCAGTACTTC.

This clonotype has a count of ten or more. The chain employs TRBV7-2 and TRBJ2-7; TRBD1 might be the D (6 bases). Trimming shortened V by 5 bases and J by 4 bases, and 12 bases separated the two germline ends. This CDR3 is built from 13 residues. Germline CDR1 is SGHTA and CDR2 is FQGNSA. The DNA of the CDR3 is TGTGCCAGCAGCCCGGAGACAGGTTACGAGCAGTACTTC. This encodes CASSPETGYEQYF.

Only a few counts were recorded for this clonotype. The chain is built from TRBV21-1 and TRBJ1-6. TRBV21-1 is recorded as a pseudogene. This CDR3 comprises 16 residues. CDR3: CASSKGRGPYNSPLHF. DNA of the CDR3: TGTGCCAGCAGCAAAGGACGTGGACCCTATAATTCACCCCTCCACTTT.

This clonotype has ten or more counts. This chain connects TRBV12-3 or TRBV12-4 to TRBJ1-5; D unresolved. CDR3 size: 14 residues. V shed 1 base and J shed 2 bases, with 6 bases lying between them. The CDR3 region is CASSLGQGNQPQHF. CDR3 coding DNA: TGTGCCAGCAGTTTAGGGCAGGGCAATCAGCCCCAGCATTTT.